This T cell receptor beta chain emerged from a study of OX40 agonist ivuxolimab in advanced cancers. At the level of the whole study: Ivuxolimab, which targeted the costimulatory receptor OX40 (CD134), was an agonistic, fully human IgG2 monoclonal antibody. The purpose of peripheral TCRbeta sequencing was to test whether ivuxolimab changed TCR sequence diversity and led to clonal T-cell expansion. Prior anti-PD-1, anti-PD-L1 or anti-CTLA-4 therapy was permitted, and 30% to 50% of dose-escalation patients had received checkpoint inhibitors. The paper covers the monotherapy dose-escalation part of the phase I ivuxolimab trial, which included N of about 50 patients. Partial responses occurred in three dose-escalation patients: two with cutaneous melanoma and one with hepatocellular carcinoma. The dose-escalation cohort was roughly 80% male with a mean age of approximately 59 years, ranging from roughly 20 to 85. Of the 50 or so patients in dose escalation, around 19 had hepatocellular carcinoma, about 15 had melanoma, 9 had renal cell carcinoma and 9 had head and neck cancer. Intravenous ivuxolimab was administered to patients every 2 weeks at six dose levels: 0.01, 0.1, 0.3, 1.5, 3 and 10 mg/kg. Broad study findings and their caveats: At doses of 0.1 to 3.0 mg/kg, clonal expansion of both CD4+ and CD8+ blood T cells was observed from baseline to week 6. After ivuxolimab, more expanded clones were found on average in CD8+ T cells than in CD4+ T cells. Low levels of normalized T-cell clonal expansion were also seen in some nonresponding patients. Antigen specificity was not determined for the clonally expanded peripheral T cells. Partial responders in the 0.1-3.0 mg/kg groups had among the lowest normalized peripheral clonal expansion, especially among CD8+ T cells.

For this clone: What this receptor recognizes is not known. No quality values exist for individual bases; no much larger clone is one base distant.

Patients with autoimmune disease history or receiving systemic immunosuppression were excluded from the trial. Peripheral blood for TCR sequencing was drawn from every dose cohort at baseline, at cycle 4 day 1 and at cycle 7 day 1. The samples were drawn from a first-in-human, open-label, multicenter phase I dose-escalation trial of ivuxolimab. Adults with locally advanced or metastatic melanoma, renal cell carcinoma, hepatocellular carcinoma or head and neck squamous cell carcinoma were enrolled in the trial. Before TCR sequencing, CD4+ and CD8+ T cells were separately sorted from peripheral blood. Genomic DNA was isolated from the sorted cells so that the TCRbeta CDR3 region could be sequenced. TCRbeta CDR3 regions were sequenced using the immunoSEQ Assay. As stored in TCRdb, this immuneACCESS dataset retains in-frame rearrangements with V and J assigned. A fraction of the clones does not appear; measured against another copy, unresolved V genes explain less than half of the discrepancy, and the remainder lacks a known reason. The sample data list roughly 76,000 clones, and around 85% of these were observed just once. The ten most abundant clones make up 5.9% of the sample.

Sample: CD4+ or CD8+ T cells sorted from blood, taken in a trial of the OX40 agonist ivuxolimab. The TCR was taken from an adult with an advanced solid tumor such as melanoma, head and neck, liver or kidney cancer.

Here the CDR3 is given as CASSPPARQDEQFF. The nucleotide sequence reads as follows: TGTGCCAGCAGCCCTCCTGCCAGGCAGGATGAGCAGTTCTTC. This chain joins TRBV13 to TRBJ2-1; a confident D gene designation cannot be given. The V and J ends are trimmed by 5 bases and 8 bases, leaving 16 bases between them. From cysteine to phenylalanine, the CDR3 is 14 amino acids long. The retained sequence is limited to the CDR3, 42 bases, with the frame set at the first base. Looking up the germline V gene (reference sequence) yields CDR1 PRHDT and CDR2 FYEKMQ. The CDR3, completed at both ends by the reference TRBV13 and TRBJ2-1 genes, gives the full variable domain AAGVIQSPRHLIKEKRETATLKCYPIPRHDTVYWYQQGPGQDPQFLISFYEKMQSDKGSIPDRFSAQQFSDYHSELNMSSLELGDSALYFCASSPPARQDEQFFGPGTRLTVL.